This T cell receptor (beta chain) appears in the sequencing data of a study of Ad26.COV2.S vaccination and SARS-CoV-2 variants (dated by TCRdb to the early 2020s). About the study as a whole: Donors in the vaccine arm were drawn from COV1001, a phase I-IIa trial of Ad26.COV2.S in healthy adults that was multicentre, randomized, double-blind and placebo-controlled. Investigators did not know the trial group allocation while performing experiments and assessing outcomes. A total of roughly 30 samples were included in the TCR-sequenced set, comprising around 19 Ad26.COV2.S vaccine recipients, 5 placebo recipients and 8 SARS-CoV-2 convalescent individuals. Sequencing of the TCRbeta repertoire served to evaluate the specificity and breadth of SARS-CoV-2-reactive T cell receptors following Ad26.COV2.S vaccination. Ad26.COV2.S was administered intramuscularly at 5 x 10^10 or 1 x 10^11 viral particles, either as a single shot or as two shots given 56 days apart. Trial participants were randomized into five groups of five, in which low-dose or high-dose Ad26.COV2.S was given once or twice, or placebo was given on both occasions.

Sample treatment or condition, as interpreted from the label and publication: about 20 received Ad26.COV2.S at low or high dose, single or two shots; 5 received placebo; per-sample allocation not given. Repertoires of vaccine and placebo recipients were sequenced from samples taken on day 63 after the first injection. Between 29 July and 7 August 2020, Cohort 1b enrolled some 25 adults aged 18-55 years at one site in Boston, USA. Ad26.COV2.S was a replication-incompetent adenovirus type 26 vector that expressed a prefusion-stabilized SARS-CoV-2 spike protein derived from the original Wuhan strain. The immunoSEQ Assay was used to sequence TCRbeta CDR3 regions. After extraction, genomic DNA underwent amplification by bias-controlled multiplex PCR, followed by high-throughput sequencing. As for how the authors treated the data: To quantify the absolute abundance of every unique TCRbeta CDR3 region, sequences were collapsed and filtered. T cell fraction was estimated by normalizing TCRbeta template counts to usable DNA, which was measured by amplifying reference genes present in all nucleated cells. Repertoire TCRs were annotated as SARS-CoV-2-specific when V gene, CDR3 amino acid sequence and J gene were exactly matched to a known reactive TCR set. The reference SARS-CoV-2 TCR set came from MIRA and was filtered for enrichment in COVID-19-positive ImmuneCODE repertoires, removing public or cross-reactive TCRs. Drawing on the MIRA antigens, annotated TCRs were analysed further at the level of specific ORF or position within ORF. Breadth was defined as the number of annotated unique rearrangements divided by the total number of unique productive rearrangements, and depth was defined as the summed frequency of the annotated unique rearrangements. Two-sided Wilcoxon rank-sum tests were used to compare TCR breadth between groups. TCRdb took this table from immuneACCESS and kept in-frame rearrangements with V and J called. Such tables lack part of the clones; where checked against another copy, unresolved V genes explain under half of the gap, and the rest is unexplained. Clone size and V and J calls were adopted from that table, with D and trimming inferred from the DNA. This sample gives about 350,000 clones in total; around 88% of them show up just once. The ten largest account for 5% of the sample.

Overall results and qualifications from the work: Compared with placebo recipients, Ad26.COV2.S recipients showed higher spike-specific TCR breadth (P = 0.0014). After vaccination, substantial breadth of spike-specific CD8+ and CD4+ T cell responses was reported. The study was not powered to compare responses between vaccine doses or regimens. It was noted by the authors that total T cell responses may have been underestimated by the TCR breadth and depth analyses. Non-spike TCR breadth was comparable between vaccine and placebo recipients, consistent with the vaccine containing only spike.

To note about this clone: What this receptor recognizes is not known. No qualities accompany the bases; no much larger clone lies one base away.

The germline V and J ends show losses of 4 bases and 7 bases respectively, and no gene match explains 14 bases of the junction. The CDR3 holds 16 amino acids from the cysteine to the phenylalanine. The read is trimmed to its CDR3 DNA, 48 bases read in frame from base 1. For CDR1 and CDR2, the germline V gene (reference sequence) lists SGHNT and YYREEE. The specimen comprised peripheral blood, sampled in a trial of Ad26.COV2.S vaccine versus placebo. The chain joins TRBV5-4 to TRBJ2-7, and 10 junctional nucleotides match TRBD2. This TCR derives from a person between 18 and 65 years old who received the Ad26.COV2.S COVID-19 vaccine or a placebo. The CDR3 protein sequence reads: CASSLTGTSAKREQYF. In nucleotide form, the sequence is TGTGCCAGCAGCCTTACCGGGACTAGCGCCAAACGAGAGCAGTACTTC.